Shown below are 24 T cell receptor beta chains from a single sample sequenced in a study of OX40 agonist ivuxolimab in advanced cancers. TCRdb's table, derived via immunoSEQ multiplex PCR, lists solely in-frame clones and lacks some. The repertoire holds more than 45,000 clones, with about 82% as singletons. The specimen comprised CD4+ or CD8+ T cells sorted from blood, sampled in a trial of the OX40 agonist ivuxolimab. These receptors were collected from an adult with an advanced solid tumor such as melanoma, head and neck, liver or kidney cancer.

J is TRBJ2-7 and V is TRBV5-1; 8 nucleotides align to TRBD1. The junction had 14 bases not matched to a gene; V was cut back by 1 base and J by 5 bases. Germline V gene lookup returns CDR1 SGHRS and CDR2 YFSETQ. This CDR3 has 17 residues. The CDR3 sequence: CASSLQFGVQGADEQYF. DNA for the CDR3: TGCGCCAGCAGCTTGCAGTTTGGGGTCCAGGGGGCCGACGAGCAGTACTTC. Filled out from reference TRBV5-1 and TRBJ2-7, the complete variable domain reads KAGVTQTPRYLIKTRGQQVTLSCSPISGHRSVSWYQQTPGQGLQFLFEYFSETQRNKGNFPGRFSGRQFSNSRSEMNVSTLELGDSALYLCASSLQFGVQGADEQYFGPGTRLTVT.

This chain joins TRBV5-1 and TRBJ2-1; D might be TRBD2 (5 bases). This CDR3 has 13 amino acids. Germline CDR1 is SGHRS and CDR2 is YFSETQ. Trimming pared 4 bases from V and 4 bases from J, leaving 9 bases between. The CDR3 DNA reads as TGCGCCAGCAGCCGAGAGGGTTACAATGAGCAGTTCTTC. Protein: CASSREGYNEQFF.

V gene TRBV4-1 combines with J gene TRBJ1-4; possible D gene TRBD1, 6 bases. Per the germline V gene, CDR1 is MGHRA and CDR2 is YSYEKL. The ends were cut back, 4 bases at V and 3 bases at J, with 12 bases in the middle. This CDR3 contains 15 residues. For the CDR3, the DNA is TGCGCCAGCAGCCGACTACAGGGACCTAATGAAAAACTGTTTTTT. This translates into CASSRLQGPNEKLFF.

The chain uses TRBV7-9 and TRBJ2-1; 7 bases map to TRBD2. Germline lookup yields CDR1 SEHNR and CDR2 FQNEAQ (reference sequence). Germline trimming cut 5 bases from V and 5 bases from J; bases unmatched to any gene: 9. The CDR3 is made up of 15 amino acids. In DNA form, the CDR3 reads TGTGCCAGCAGCCTAGGGGCTAGCGGAGACAATGAGCAGTTCTTC. Its protein is CASSLGASGDNEQFF. Complete variable domain (other parts from reference TRBV7-9 and TRBJ2-1): DTGVSQNPRHKITKRGQNVTFRCDPISEHNRLYWYRQTLGQGPEFLTYFQNEAQLEKSRLLSDRFSAERPKGSFSTLEIQRTEQGDSAMYLCASSLGASGDNEQFFGPGTRLTVL.

This clone has just one count. At one end the junction does not follow the germline gene, possibly because of a read error. Other DNA sequences in the same sample also yield this CDR3. The V gene is TRBV7-7, the J gene TRBJ2-5, with no clear D. The CDR3 sequence is 13 residues long. CDR1 and CDR2 (germline): SSHAT, FNYEAQ (reference sequence). The CDR3 sequence is CAGSSRPGETQYF. The CDR3 region has the DNA TGCGCTGGGTCGTCCAGACCAGGAGAGACCCAGTACTTC. Combining the CDR3 with reference TRBV7-7 and TRBJ2-5 gives the whole variable domain GAGVSQSPRYKVTKRGQDVTLRCDPISSHATLYWYQQALGQGPEFLTYFNYEAQPDKSGLPSDRFSAERPEGSISTLTIQRTEQRDSAMYRCAGSSRPGETQYFGPGTRLLVL.

This chain links TRBV7-2 with TRBJ2-3; 9 nucleotides match TRBD2. Unmatched junction bases numbered 2, after V lost 1 base and J lost 3 bases. The CDR3 totals 15 residues. The germline CDR1 and CDR2 sequences are SGHTA and FQGNSA. CDR3: CASSLGGGATDTQYF. The CDR3 DNA follows: TGTGCCAGCAGCTTAGGCGGGGGGGCAACAGATACGCAGTATTTT.

The chain is built from TRBV19 and TRBJ1-2, with a weak D call TRBD1 (5 bases). V was pared by 5 bases and J by 2 bases, with 9 bases between. CDR1 LNHDA and CDR2 SQIVND come from the germline V gene (reference sequence). The CDR3 runs 13 residues. As DNA, the CDR3 is TGTGCCAGTAGTCTGCAGGGCAACTATGGCTACACCTTC. Translated: CASSLQGNYGYTF. Full variable domain (remainder filled in from reference TRBV19 and TRBJ1-2): DGGITQSPKYLFRKEGQNVTLSCEQNLNHDAMYWYRQDPGQGLRLIYYSQIVNDFQKGDIAEGYSVSREKKESFPLTVTSAQKNPTAFYLCASSLQGNYGYTFGSGTRLTVV.

This clone is labeled medium-sized. The chain couples TRBV5-1 to TRBJ1-6; a possible D gene is TRBD1 (5 bases). Germline V gene sequence: CDR1 SGHRS, CDR2 YFSETQ. This CDR3 region has 15 residues. V was pared by 0 bases and J by 7 bases, with 11 bases between. DNA for the CDR3: TGCGCCAGCAGCTTGGGAGACAGTACAAATTCACCCCTCCACTTT. As protein: CASSLGDSTNSPLHF.

V usage is TRBV6-6 and J usage is TRBJ2-7, with 7 nucleotides matching TRBD2. CDR1 and CDR2 from the germline V gene are MNHNY and SVGAGI (reference sequence). V dropped 4 bases and J dropped 7; count of bases not matched to a gene: 10. The CDR3 spans 14 residues. The CDR3 DNA is TGTGCCAGCAGTTTCGCCGGGACGGGGGGAGAGCAGTACTTC. Its translation: CASSFAGTGGEQYF.

This chain connects TRBV25-1 to TRBJ1-4; TRBD1 matches 10 bases. Germline CDR1 is MGHDK and CDR2 is SYGVNS. The CDR3 length is 14 residues. V was pared by 2 bases and J by 8 bases, with 2 bases of the junction left unmatched. Here the CDR3 DNA reads TGTGCCAGCAGTGAAAGGGGACAGGGGGAAAAACTGTTTTTT. Its translation is CASSERGQGEKLFF.

The rearrangement links TRBV6-5 to TRBJ1-6; 7 positions agree with TRBD1. The length of the CDR3 is 15 residues. With 0 bases clipped from V and 9 bases from J, the junction kept 5 bases outside the gene matches. Germline CDR1 and CDR2: MNHEY and SVGAGI. The CDR3 region is CASSYSPGGGSPLHF. The CDR3 DNA reads TGTGCCAGCAGTTACTCGCCAGGGGGGGGTTCACCCCTCCACTTT.

The J gene is TRBJ2-7, the V gene TRBV11-2, with D possibly being TRBD1 (5 bases). Germline-derived CDR1 and CDR2 are SGHAT and FQNNGV. V lost 3 bases, J lost 6 bases, and 12 bases lay in between. This CDR3 spans 13 amino acids. The CDR3 DNA follows: TGTGCCAGCAGCTTTGGCAGGGAAGCCGAGCAGTACTTC. It codes for CASSFGREAEQYF. Using reference TRBV11-2 and TRBJ2-7 for the parts outside the CDR3, the full variable domain is EAGVAQSPRYKIIEKRQSVAFWCNPISGHATLYWYQQILGQGPKLLIQFQNNGVVDDSQLPKDRFSAERLKGVDSTLKIQPAKLEDSAVYLCASSFGREAEQYFGPGTRLTVT.

V gene TRBV19 combines with J gene TRBJ1-2, with TRBD1 matching over 8 bases. V gave up 1 base and J gave up 3 bases; unmatched junction bases: 7. The V gene's germline CDR1 is LNHDA and CDR2 SQIVND (reference sequence). This CDR3 has 16 amino acids. Here the CDR3 reads CASSIVSGGDHYGYTF. CDR3 DNA sequence: TGTGCCAGTAGTATAGTGTCAGGGGGCGATCACTATGGCTACACCTTC. The full variable domain, completed using reference TRBV19 and TRBJ1-2, is DGGITQSPKYLFRKEGQNVTLSCEQNLNHDAMYWYRQDPGQGLRLIYYSQIVNDFQKGDIAEGYSVSREKKESFPLTVTSAQKNPTAFYLCASSIVSGGDHYGYTFGSGTRLTVV.

The chain recombines TRBV5-4 with TRBJ2-1, with 8 bases identical to TRBD2. Germline loops: CDR1 SGHNT, CDR2 YYREEE (reference sequence). There are 15 residues in the CDR3. The junction had 8 bases not matched to a gene; V was cut back by 3 bases and J by 6 bases. The DNA of the CDR3 is TGTGCCAGCAGCTCCCCCGGGACTAGACCCAATGAGCAGTTCTTC. Protein sequence: CASSSPGTRPNEQFF.

The chain links TRBV6-1 to TRBJ2-7, with D perhaps being TRBD1 or TRBD2 (5 bases each). Trimming pared 6 bases from V and 3 bases from J, leaving 12 bases between. From germline, CDR1 is MNHNS and CDR2 SASEGT. The length of the CDR3 is 13 residues. The CDR3 DNA sequence: TGTGCCAGCAGGAGGGACCTACTCTACGAGCAGTACTTC. It yields the protein CASRRDLLYEQYF.

About this clone: At one boundary the junction diverges from the germline segment, which might be a read error. The chain links TRBV5-1 to TRBJ1-3; D possibly corresponds to TRBD1 (6 bases). The CDR3 runs 14 residues. Per germline, CDR1 SGHRS and CDR2 YFSETQ. The CDR3 region has the DNA TGCGCCAGCAGTTTGGGGGGGCCTGGAAACACCATATATTTT. Amino acid sequence: CASSLGGPGNTIYF.

This clone appeared a single time. This chain uses TRBV7-9 with TRBJ1-1; the D gene is possibly TRBD1 (6 bases). The CDR3 extends over 15 amino acids. CDR1 and CDR2 (germline): SEHNR, FQNEAQ (reference sequence). Trimming stripped 1 base from V and 10 bases from J, with 19 bases between. The CDR3 DNA reads TGTGCCAGCAGCTTAGTAGCAGGGGCCAGGCCCTCAGCTTTCTTT. Encoded protein: CASSLVAGARPSAFF. The full variable domain, in which reference TRBV7-9 and TRBJ1-1 provide the parts outside the CDR3, is DTGVSQNPRHKITKRGQNVTFRCDPISEHNRLYWYRQTLGQGPEFLTYFQNEAQLEKSRLLSDRFSAERPKGSFSTLEIQRTEQGDSAMYLCASSLVAGARPSAFFGQGTRLTVV.

The chain couples TRBV5-1 to TRBJ2-7; 11 bases line up with TRBD1. Germline V gene data show CDR1 as SGHRS and CDR2 as YFSETQ. The CDR3 extends over 14 amino acids. J lost 6 bases, V lost 2 bases, and 4 bases had no gene match. The chain's CDR3 is CASSFGTGGSEQYF. CDR3 coding DNA: TGCGCCAGCAGCTTCGGGACAGGGGGGTCCGAGCAGTACTTC.

The V gene is TRBV28, the J gene TRBJ1-1; TRBD1 is a possible D gene (6 bases). The CDR3 loop spans 14 amino acids. Per germline, CDR1 MDHEN and CDR2 SYDVKM. V lost 8 bases and J lost 1, with 14 bases in between. CDR3 in DNA: TGTGCCAGCGGCCAAGGGGGGGGGAACACTGAAGCTTTCTTT. It yields the protein CASGQGGGNTEAFF.

V usage is TRBV19 and J usage is TRBJ2-7; perhaps D is TRBD1 or TRBD2 (6 bases each). There are 16 residues in the CDR3. CDR1 and CDR2 from the germline V gene are LNHDA and SQIVND (reference sequence). V was trimmed by 0 bases and J by 0 bases, leaving 12 bases between them. The CDR3 is CASSIEGGHSSYEQYF. The CDR3 DNA sequence: TGTGCCAGTAGTATAGAGGGGGGACACAGCTCCTACGAGCAGTACTTC.

This chain connects TRBV19 to TRBJ2-2; 9 positions match TRBD1. The junction had 5 bases not matched to a gene; V was cut back by 4 bases and J by 5 bases. Germline V gene lookup returns CDR1 LNHDA and CDR2 SQIVND (reference sequence). The CDR3 length is 15 residues. The CDR3 DNA sequence: TGTGCCAGTAGTACCGGACAGGGGAGGACCGGGGAGCTGTTTTTT. Protein sequence: CASSTGQGRTGELFF.

This rearrangement joins TRBV4-1 to TRBJ1-2, with 9 bases aligning to TRBD1. Germline trimming cut 0 bases from V and 4 bases from J; bases unmatched to any gene: 3. The CDR3 covers 15 residues. The germline CDR1 and CDR2 sequences are MGHRA and YSYEKL. The CDR3 DNA reads TGCGCCAGCAGCCAAGAAACAGGGGGCTTCTATGGCTACACCTTC. This sequence encodes CASSQETGGFYGYTF.

The CDR3 DNA is TGTGCCACCAGCCCACCAGGGGTCGAGCAGTACTTC. Residues: CATSPPGVEQYF. The V call is TRBV15, the J call TRBJ2-7, with D possibly being TRBD1 (6 bases). This CDR3 contains 12 residues. CDR1 is LNHNV, CDR2 YYDKDF, per germline (reference sequence). V shed 5 bases and J shed 6 bases, with 11 bases lying between them.

The chain is built from TRBV7-6 and TRBJ2-3, with D possibly TRBD1 on 6 matching bases. The germline CDR1 and CDR2 sequences are SGHVS and FNYEAQ. The CDR3 length is 17 residues. V shed 5 bases and J shed 2 bases, with 20 bases lying between them. CDR3 sequence reads: CASSRKGQEESTDTQYF. Here the CDR3 DNA reads TGTGCCAGCAGCCGAAAGGGACAAGAGGAATCCACAGATACGCAGTATTTT.